The clone carrying this T cell receptor (beta chain) was detected a few times. The data belong to a study of blood T cell repertoires in COVID-19. Study-level background: There were acute and convalescent COVID-19 samples, and they came from the United States, Italy and Spain. PBMCs, B-cell-depleted T cells, or T cells were the source of the cDNA or gDNA that made up the material.

Participant-given clinical history determined each cohort assignment. No more than 2 weeks before study entry, exposed participants had met a case of COVID-19. This CDR3 contains 11 residues. CDR1 SQVTM and CDR2 ANQGSEA come from the germline V gene. Trimming shortened V by 0 bases and J by 10 bases, and 9 bases separated the two germline ends. TCRdb's table, derived via immunoSEQ multiplex PCR, lists solely in-frame clones and lacks some. In the table there are 230,000 or so clones, roughly 85% of which are singletons. This TCR came from a woman aged 50 to 65 who had been exposed to COVID-19. This chain links TRBV29-1 with TRBJ1-1; possible D gene TRBD1, 6 bases. The sample taken for sequencing was PBMCs or T cells enriched from blood (not recorded which). For the CDR3, the DNA is TGCAGCGTTGAAGAAGTCAGGGGAGCTTTCTTT. Protein product: CSVEEVRGAFF.